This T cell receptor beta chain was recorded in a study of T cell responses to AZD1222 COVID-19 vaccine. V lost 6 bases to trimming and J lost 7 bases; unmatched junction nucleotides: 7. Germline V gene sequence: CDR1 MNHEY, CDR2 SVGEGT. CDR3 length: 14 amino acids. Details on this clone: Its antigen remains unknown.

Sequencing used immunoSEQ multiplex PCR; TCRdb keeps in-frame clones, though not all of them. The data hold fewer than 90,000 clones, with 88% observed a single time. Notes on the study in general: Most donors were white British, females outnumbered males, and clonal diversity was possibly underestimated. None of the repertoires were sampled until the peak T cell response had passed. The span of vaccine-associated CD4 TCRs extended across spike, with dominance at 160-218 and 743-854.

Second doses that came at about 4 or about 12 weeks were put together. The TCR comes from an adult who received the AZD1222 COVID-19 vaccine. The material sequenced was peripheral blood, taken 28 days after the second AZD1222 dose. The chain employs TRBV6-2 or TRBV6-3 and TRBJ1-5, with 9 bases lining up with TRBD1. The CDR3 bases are TGTGCCAGCAGCCCACAGGGGGCTAAGCAGCCCCAGCATTTT. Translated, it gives CASSPQGAKQPQHF.